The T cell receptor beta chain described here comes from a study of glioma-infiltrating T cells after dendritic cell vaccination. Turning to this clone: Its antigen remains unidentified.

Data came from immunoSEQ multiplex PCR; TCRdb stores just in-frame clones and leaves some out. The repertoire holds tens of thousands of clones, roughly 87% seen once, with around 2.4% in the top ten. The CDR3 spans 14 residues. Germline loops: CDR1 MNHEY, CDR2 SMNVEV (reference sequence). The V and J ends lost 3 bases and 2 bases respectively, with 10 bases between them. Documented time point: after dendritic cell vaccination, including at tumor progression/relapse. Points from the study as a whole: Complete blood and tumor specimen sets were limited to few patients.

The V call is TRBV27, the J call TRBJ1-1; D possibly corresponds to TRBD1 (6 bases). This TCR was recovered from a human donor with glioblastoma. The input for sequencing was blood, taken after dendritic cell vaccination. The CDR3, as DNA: TGTGCCAGCAGTTTCCACAGGGCAAACACTGAAGCTTTCTTT. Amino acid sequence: CASSFHRANTEAFF.